The 29 T cell receptor beta chains listed next were all sequenced from one sample in a study of T cell changes during pregnancy in multiple sclerosis. Using immunoSEQ multiplex PCR, the repertoire was profiled, and TCRdb retains in-frame clones only, with some absent. The sample shows some 69,000 clones, more than 90% of them seen only once. The sequencing here drew on peripheral blood, taken in the second trimester of pregnancy. The receptors stem from a female donor in good health, enrolled as a control in a pregnancy study.

J is TRBJ2-3 and V is TRBV7-2; the match to TRBD2 covers 8 bases. The CDR3 contains 14 residues. Germline V lookup: CDR1 SGHTA, CDR2 FQGNSA. Trimming removed 5 bases from V and 4 bases from J; junction bases left unmatched: 5. CDR3 nucleotide sequence: TGTGCCAGCAGCCCGGGGGGGCCCCCAGATACGCAGTATTTT. Encoded protein: CASSPGGPPDTQYF.

V and J are TRBV7-2 and TRBJ1-2; D is uncertain. CDR3 length equals 15 residues. The germline CDR1 and CDR2 sequences are SGHTA and FQGNSA. V dropped 3 bases and J dropped 4 bases, with 15 bases sitting between them. In DNA, the CDR3 is TGTGCCAGCAGCTTGGGTCCGGAGCCTAGCTATGGCTACACCTTC. Amino acids: CASSLGPEPSYGYTF.

The V and J genes are TRBV27 and TRBJ2-7; D possibly corresponds to TRBD1 (5 bases). V lost 2 bases, J lost 3 bases, and 8 bases lay in between. The CDR3 totals 13 residues. The V gene's germline CDR1 is MNHEY and CDR2 SMNVEV (reference sequence). The CDR3, as DNA: TGTGCCAGCAGTTTAAACAGGCTCTACGAGCAGTACTTC. It specifies CASSLNRLYEQYF.

V and J are TRBV15 and TRBJ2-2; 11 nucleotides agree with TRBD2. CDR1 and CDR2 (germline): LNHNV, YYDKDF (reference sequence). V trimming: 5 bases; J trimming: 1 base; junction bases outside the gene matches: 9. This CDR3 is built from 18 residues. The CDR3 DNA is TGTGCCACCAGCGTAGGGGCTAGCGGGGGGTTGAACACCGGGGAGCTGTTTTTT. Encoded protein: CATSVGASGGLNTGELFF.

V and J are TRBV29-1 and TRBJ1-3; no definite D call. CDR1 SQVTM and CDR2 ANQGSEA come from the germline V gene. V lost 1 base, J lost 0 bases, and 13 bases lay in between. The CDR3 is 16 residues long. The CDR3: CSVEGLPGDSGNTIYF. The DNA of the CDR3 is TGCAGCGTTGAAGGACTGCCGGGAGACTCTGGAAACACCATATATTTT.

V and J are TRBV7-9 and TRBJ1-2; 8 positions match TRBD1. Trimming took 5 bases from V and 5 from J; bases not matched to a gene: 13. CDR3 length: 16 residues. Germline V gene lookup returns CDR1 SEHNR and CDR2 FQNEAQ (reference sequence). The CDR3, as DNA: TGTGCCAGCAGCATGAGACAGGGGCGCGGGGCATATGGCTACACCTTC. The encoded protein is CASSMRQGRGAYGYTF.

This chain uses TRBV6-5 with TRBJ2-7; D gene ambiguous. The V gene's germline CDR1 is MNHEY and CDR2 SVGAGI. The CDR3 contains 11 residues. Trimming shortened V by 2 bases and J by 6 bases, and 5 bases separated the two germline ends. CDR3 amino acids: CASSYSVEQYF. CDR3 DNA: TGTGCCAGCAGTTACAGCGTCGAGCAGTACTTC.

The chain couples TRBV28 to TRBJ2-6; 8 positions agree with TRBD1. Trimming took 5 bases from V and 2 from J; bases not matched to a gene: 14. CDR1 is MDHEN and CDR2 is SYDVKM in the germline V gene. The CDR3 extends over 19 amino acids. Here the CDR3 reads CASSLAGQGLTAGANVLTF. The CDR3 nucleotides read TGTGCCAGCAGTCTCGCCGGACAGGGCTTAACAGCTGGGGCCAACGTCCTGACTTTC.

The chain couples TRBV7-2 to TRBJ1-2; TRBD1 aligns across 7 bases. There are 16 residues in the CDR3. V dropped 6 bases and J dropped 5; count of bases not matched to a gene: 15. CDR1 is SGHTA and CDR2 is FQGNSA in the germline V gene. CDR3 in amino acids: CASRPLPGQIQYGYTF. The CDR3 region has the DNA TGTGCCAGCAGGCCACTACCGGGACAGATTCAATATGGCTACACCTTC.

The V call is TRBV2, the J call TRBJ2-7, with 7 bases aligning to TRBD1. The CDR3 has 14 residues. The germline V gene has CDR1 SNHLY and CDR2 FYNNEI. The V gene end was trimmed by 7 bases and the J gene end by 2 bases; junction bases not matched to a gene: 8. The CDR3 reads CASTQTGQTYEQYF. The CDR3 DNA sequence: TGTGCCAGCACACAGACAGGGCAGACCTACGAGCAGTACTTC.

V is TRBV11-2 and J is TRBJ1-6, with 9 bases that match TRBD1. Germline trimming cut 5 bases from V and 10 bases from J; bases unmatched to any gene: 9. The CDR3 consists of 15 residues. Germline CDR1 SGHAT, CDR2 FQNNGV. CDR3 in amino acids: CASSTEGTGISPLHF. CDR3 in DNA: TGTGCCAGCAGCACCGAAGGGACAGGGATCTCACCCCTCCACTTT.

This rearrangement joins TRBV14 to TRBJ1-1; no reliable D call. The CDR3 has 11 residues. V lost 4 bases, J lost 7 bases, and 7 bases lay in between. Per germline, CDR1 SGHDN and CDR2 FVKESK. CDR3 coding DNA: TGTGCCAGCAGCCGCGGGGATGAAGCTTTCTTT. Translated: CASSRGDEAFF.

The chain employs TRBV27 and TRBJ1-1; 7 bases agree with TRBD1. The CDR3 runs to 16 residues. The junction had 9 bases not matched to a gene; V was cut back by 5 bases and J by 0 bases. The germline gives CDR1 MNHEY, CDR2 SMNVEV (reference sequence). CDR3: CASSMGTVIMNTEAFF. CDR3 nucleotide sequence: TGTGCCAGCAGTATGGGGACAGTAATAATGAACACTGAAGCTTTCTTT.

The chain combines TRBV5-5 with TRBJ2-1, with D possibly matching TRBD2 (7 bases). The CDR3 runs to 15 residues. The germline gives CDR1 SGHKS, CDR2 YYEKEE (reference sequence). With 4 bases removed from V and 4 bases from J, the gap between germline ends came to 15 bases. The CDR3 is CASSRGASEYNEQFF. The CDR3 DNA is TGTGCCAGCAGCCGGGGGGCTAGCGAATACAATGAGCAGTTCTTC.

The rearrangement links TRBV11-2 to TRBJ2-1; D possibly corresponds to TRBD2 (5 bases). V shed 2 bases and J shed 10 bases, with 9 bases lying between them. Germline V gene sequence: CDR1 SGHAT, CDR2 FQNNGV. This CDR3 is built from 12 residues. The CDR3 sequence is CASSLLLGEQFF. Written as DNA, the CDR3 is TGTGCCAGCAGCTTACTACTAGGGGAGCAGTTCTTC.

J is TRBJ2-1 and V is TRBV4-3; weak D call: TRBD1 (5 bases). This CDR3 region has 15 residues. Between the trimmed V and J ends, which lost 0 bases and 5 bases, there was a span of 11 bases. The germline V gene encodes CDR1 LGHNA and CDR2 YSLEER. CDR3 protein: CASSQDIGRDNEQFF. CDR3 in DNA: TGCGCCAGCAGCCAAGATATCGGCAGGGACAATGAGCAGTTCTTC.

The chain carries TRBV5-4 and TRBJ2-3; D is possibly TRBD1 (6 bases). V was cut by 2 bases and J by 3 bases, with 19 bases left in between. Germline lookup yields CDR1 SGHNT and CDR2 YYREEE (reference sequence). This CDR3 spans 17 amino acids. The CDR3 sequence is CASSFPGTTGQTDTQYF. The DNA of the CDR3 is TGTGCCAGCAGCTTTCCCGGGACGACGGGACAAACAGATACGCAGTATTTT.

This CDR3 is CASSREAPMNTEAFF. The CDR3 region has the DNA TGTGCCAGCAGCAGGGAGGCACCCATGAACACTGAAGCTTTCTTT. The rearrangement uses TRBV11-2 and TRBJ1-1, with unresolved D. The CDR3 extends over 15 amino acids. Trimming cost V 5 bases and J 0 bases, with 13 bases left between them. Germline CDR1 and CDR2: SGHAT and FQNNGV.

This clone was detected only once. The chain uses TRBV7-9 and TRBJ2-3; 9 bases match TRBD2. Germline CDR1 SEHNR, CDR2 FQNEAQ (reference sequence). V was pared by 5 bases and J by 7 bases, with 10 bases of the junction left unmatched. This CDR3 has 15 amino acids. The CDR3 DNA sequence: TGTGCCAGCAGCCCCCTGGCGGGGGGGGTTCATACGCAGTATTTT. Amino acids: CASSPLAGGVHTQYF.

V and J are TRBV4-3 and TRBJ1-2; D is perhaps TRBD1 (6 bases). Trimming cost V 0 bases and J 3 bases, with 17 bases left between them. Germline CDR1 reads LGHNA; CDR2 reads YSLEER. The CDR3 is 17 amino acids. The CDR3 DNA follows: TGCGCCAGCAGCCAAGAACCGGGAAGGGGGTGGGACTATGGCTACACCTTC. Translation gives CASSQEPGRGWDYGYTF.

This rearrangement joins TRBV18 to TRBJ1-4, with D possibly TRBD1 on 5 matching bases. This CDR3 is built from 15 residues. Germline values: CDR1 KGHSH, CDR2 LQKENI. The germline V and J ends were trimmed by 0 bases and 8 bases, with 13 bases remaining between them. CDR3 in DNA: TGTGCCAGCTCACCACCCATTGCCGGGGGGGAAAAACTGTTTTTT. Amino acids: CASSPPIAGGEKLFF.

This clone was counted only a few times. The chain is built from TRBV6-6 and TRBJ1-2, with 8 bases identical to TRBD1. Unmatched junction bases numbered 6, after V lost 5 bases and J lost 4 bases. CDR3 length: 14 residues. Germline V gene sequence: CDR1 MNHNY, CDR2 SVGAGI (reference sequence). As DNA, the CDR3 is TGTGCCAGCAGTCCACGACAGGGGCCCTATGGCTACACCTTC. Its protein is CASSPRQGPYGYTF.

This rearrangement joins TRBV19 to TRBJ1-2; no definite D call. The CDR3 contains 14 residues. The ends were cut back, 6 bases at V and 4 bases at J, with 15 bases in the middle. The germline V gene has CDR1 LNHDA and CDR2 SQIVND (reference sequence). This chain's CDR3 is CASRRLDRFYGYTF. The CDR3 bases are TGTGCCAGTAGACGACTCGACCGATTCTATGGCTACACCTTC.

The chain links TRBV21-1 to TRBJ2-7; the table names TRBD2, a call not compared with the DNA. TRBV21-1 is listed as a pseudogene. This CDR3 has 16 residues. CDR3 region: CASSVGPSGRTYEQYF. The DNA for the CDR3 is TGTGCCAGCAGCGTTGGCCCTAGCGGACGAACCTACGAGCAGTACTTC.

This clone has a handful of counts. V usage is TRBV4-3 and J usage is TRBJ1-2, with 8 positions matching TRBD1. Germline V gene lookup returns CDR1 LGHNA and CDR2 YSLEER. The CDR3 is 17 amino acids. V lost 3 bases, J lost 6 bases, and 15 bases stayed unmatched. CDR3: CASSQETGQENRNGYTF. In DNA form, the CDR3 reads TGCGCCAGCAGCCAGGAAACGGGACAGGAGAATCGGAATGGCTACACCTTC.

The chain combines TRBV5-5 with TRBJ1-6, with TRBD1 identical over 9 bases. V lost 1 base to trimming and J lost 1 base; unmatched junction nucleotides: 3. From germline, CDR1 is SGHKS and CDR2 YYEKEE (reference sequence). This CDR3 spans 17 amino acids. The chain's CDR3 is CASSLTGGWSYNSPLHF. The DNA for the CDR3 is TGTGCCAGCAGCTTGACAGGGGGCTGGTCCTATAATTCACCCCTCCACTTT.

The rearrangement links TRBV19 to TRBJ2-7; 7 bases fit TRBD1. CDR3 length: 16 residues. Germline V gives CDR1 LNHDA, CDR2 SQIVND (reference sequence). V gave up 6 bases and J gave up 6 bases; unmatched junction bases: 17. The chain's CDR3 is CASSPLGESGQIEQYF. The CDR3, as DNA: TGTGCCAGTAGCCCCCTGGGGGAATCGGGACAGATCGAGCAGTACTTC.

The rearrangement links TRBV5-4 to TRBJ2-2; 9 positions agree with TRBD2. From germline, CDR1 is SGHNT and CDR2 YYREEE (reference sequence). The length of the CDR3 is 16 residues. J was trimmed by 5 bases and V by 3 bases; bases with no gene match: 8. The CDR3 reads CASSWISGGPTGELFF. In DNA form, the CDR3 reads TGTGCCAGCAGCTGGATAAGCGGGGGGCCTACCGGGGAGCTGTTTTTT.

This clone was picked up one time. This chain connects TRBV2 to TRBJ2-1; TRBD2 matches at 11 bases. This CDR3 is 17 amino acids long. Trimming removed 8 bases from V and 2 bases from J; junction bases left unmatched: 11. CDR1 SNHLY and CDR2 FYNNEI come from the germline V gene. The CDR3 region is CASPRLAGIRPYNEQFF. CDR3 sequence (DNA): TGTGCCAGCCCCAGACTAGCGGGGATAAGGCCCTACAATGAGCAGTTCTTC.